Described below is a single T cell receptor beta chain sequence and its context. What it binds is unknown. V trimming: 7 bases; J trimming: 9 bases; junction bases outside the gene matches: 9. The CDR3 totals 12 residues. CDR1 is SQVTM, CDR2 ANQGSEA, per germline. Target depth was 1 in 200,000 to 1 in 1 million T cells, about 10x per clonotype. Sequencing used immunoSEQ multiplex PCR; TCRdb keeps in-frame clones, though not all of them. The top ten clones hold under 6% of a sample with about 84,000 clones, about 86% of them seen once. The data originate from a study of cytotoxic CD8 clonotypes in ibrutinib-treated CLL. The study's findings and limits: A rise in clonality was seen at ibrutinib response, and a fall back toward baseline was seen at progression.

The origin of this receptor is a human donor with chronic lymphocytic leukemia. The chain uses TRBV29-1 and TRBJ2-1; TRBD2 agrees at 7 bases. Specimen: PBMCs, collected before ibrutinib treatment. The DNA for the CDR3 is TGCAGCGCCTCACTAGCGCGCGGTGAGCAGTTCTTC. It yields the protein CSASLARGEQFF.